This is a list of T cell receptor beta chains from one sample in a study of shared clonotypes between healthy human individuals. Profiling relied on immunoSEQ multiplex PCR, and the TCRdb table lists in-frame clones only, not all of them. The sample holds about 2.2 million clones, just over 90% seen once. The sample was naive CD8+ T cells from PBMCs. Source of these receptors: a man in his late teens or twenties in good health. Some clones in this sample may be carry-over from other donors' samples. Both conserved end residues are part of each CDR3. The D gene is left open where the match is weak. The size entry is marked missing in some rows and otherwise reads once, few, many or a size class.

TRBV19	-	-	TRBJ1-1	CASSPTRHTEAFF	TGTGCCAGTAGCCCCACTAGACACACTGAAGCTTTCTTT
TRBV29-1	-	-	TRBJ1-2	CSVEDPAWYYGYTF	TGCAGCGTTGAAGATCCGGCCTGGTACTATGGCTACACCTTC
TRBV2	-	-	TRBJ1-5	CASNRGGSNQPQHF	TGTGCCAGCAACCGGGGAGGTAGCAATCAGCCCCAGCATTTT
TRBV5-4	once	-	TRBJ2-3	CASSLGGDTDTQYF	TGTGCCAGCAGCTTGGGCGGGGACACAGATACGCAGTATTTT
TRBV19	-	-	TRBJ1-2	CASSTHSKGGYTF	TGTGCCAGTAGTACCCACTCTAAGGGCGGCTACACCTTC
TRBV27	-	TRBD2	TRBJ2-5	CASSLTSGRAETQYF	TGTGCCAGCAGTTTAACTAGCGGGAGGGCTGAGACCCAGTACTTC
TRBV5-6	-	-	TRBJ2-3	CASSPPGPGDTQYF	TGTGCCAGCAGCCCCCCCGGCCCCGGTGATACGCAGTATTTT
TRBV4-1	-	-	TRBJ2-1	CASSQVGERSYNEQFF	TGCGCCAGCAGCCAAGTAGGCGAGCGGAGCTACAATGAGCAGTTCTTC
TRBV15	-	-	TRBJ2-7	CATSRDFALEAVYEQYF	TGTGCCACCAGCAGAGATTTCGCACTCGAGGCCGTGTACGAGCAGTACTTC
TRBV20-1	-	-	TRBJ1-2	CSARADYGYTF	TGCAGTGCTAGAGCAGACTATGGCTACACCTTC
TRBV2	-	-	TRBJ2-7	CASSGLQNSYEQYF	TGTGCCAGCAGTGGCTTACAGAATTCCTACGAGCAGTACTTC
TRBV19	-	-	TRBJ2-1	CASRGSGYNEQFF	TGTGCCAGTAGGGGGAGCGGCTACAATGAGCAGTTCTTC
TRBV5-1	-	-	TRBJ2-1	CASSFWTLGPEQFF	TGCGCCAGCAGCTTCTGGACGCTTGGGCCTGAGCAGTTCTTC
TRBV9	-	-	TRBJ1-5	CASSVAENQPQHF	TGTGCCAGCAGCGTAGCTGAGAATCAGCCCCAGCATTTT
TRBV27	-	-	TRBJ1-5	CASSLQGPQPQHF	TGTGCCAGCAGTCTACAGGGCCCTCAGCCCCAGCATTTT
TRBV29-1	-	-	TRBJ2-2	CSVAGGDTGELFF	TGCAGCGTTGCAGGGGGGGACACCGGGGAGCTGTTTTTT
TRBV5-4	once	-	TRBJ2-7	CASRPPCQDLYEQYF	TGTGCCAGCAGACCTCCGTGCCAGGACCTCTACGAGCAGTACTTC
TRBV7-9	-	-	TRBJ2-2	CASSLVRSGELFF	TGTGCCAGCAGCTTAGTGAGGAGCGGGGAGCTGTTTTTT
TRBV4-1	few	-	TRBJ1-2	CASSQGGLYGYTF	TGCGCCAGCAGCCAAGGCGGCCTCTATGGCTACACCTTC
TRBV28	-	TRBD1	TRBJ2-7	CASSSRDRGPYEQYF	TGTGCCAGCAGCTCCCGGGACAGGGGTCCCTACGAGCAGTACTTC
TRBV4-2	-	-	TRBJ2-1	CASSQDQGRRTGNEQFF	TGTGCCAGCAGCCAAGATCAGGGAAGGAGGACTGGCAATGAGCAGTTCTTC
TRBV27	-	-	TRBJ2-7	CASRNRASSYEQYF	TGTGCCAGTAGGAACAGAGCCAGCTCCTACGAGCAGTACTTC
TRBV27	-	-	TRBJ1-6	CASRRVYDSPLHF	TGTGCCAGCAGGAGGGTGTATGATTCACCCCTCCACTTT
TRBV9	-	-	TRBJ2-1	CASSVGGRVISDEQFF	TGTGCCAGCAGCGTAGGGGGCAGGGTGATTTCTGATGAGCAGTTCTTC
TRBV7-9	-	TRBD1	TRBJ1-4	CATGTGVEEKLFF	TGTGCCACCGGGACAGGGGTTGAGGAAAAACTGTTTTTT
TRBV29-1	few	-	TRBJ2-1	CSVPWDEQFF	TGCAGCGTACCATGGGATGAGCAGTTCTTC
TRBV27	once	TRBD2	TRBJ2-7	CASSFTVSGSPSYEQYF	TGTGCCAGCAGTTTCACTGTTAGCGGGAGTCCCTCCTACGAGCAGTACTTC
TRBV9	-	TRBD1	TRBJ1-1	CASSVGEGAWGTEAFF	TGTGCCAGCAGCGTAGGAGAGGGGGCGTGGGGCACTGAAGCTTTCTTT
TRBV19	-	TRBD1	TRBJ1-5	CASWGRGLRQPQHF	TGTGCCAGTTGGGGCAGGGGGCTGCGACAGCCCCAGCATTTT
TRBV6-5	-	TRBD2	TRBJ2-7	CASTTTSGDYEQYF	TGTGCCAGCACCACGACTAGCGGAGACTACGAGCAGTACTTC
TRBV20-1	-	-	TRBJ2-1	CSANRNEQFF	TGCAGTGCGAACCGAAATGAGCAGTTCTTC
TRBV7-8	-	TRBD1	TRBJ2-7	CASSLGQGSSYEQYF	TGTGCCAGCAGCCTCGGACAGGGAAGCTCCTACGAGCAGTACTTC
TRBV7-9	-	-	TRBJ1-1	CASSWGDLNTEAFF	TGTGCCAGCAGCTGGGGAGACCTGAACACTGAAGCTTTCTTT
TRBV30	-	TRBD1	TRBJ2-7	CASGQAYEQYF	TGTGCCTCAGGACAGGCCTACGAGCAGTACTTC
TRBV5-1	-	-	TRBJ2-1	CASSLIIRTEYNEQFF	TGCGCCAGCAGCTTGATAATTCGGACAGAATACAATGAGCAGTTCTTC
TRBV7-6	-	TRBD2	TRBJ2-7	CASSSGLAGSLDEQYF	TGTGCCAGCAGCTCGGGACTAGCGGGTTCCCTTGACGAGCAGTACTTC
TRBV5-4	-	TRBD2	TRBJ2-3	CASSWKRERRTDTQYF	TGTGCCAGCAGCTGGAAGCGGGAGAGGCGCACAGATACGCAGTATTTT
TRBV28	-	-	TRBJ2-3	CASSYLGGKSTDTQYF	TGTGCCAGCAGTTATCTTGGGGGCAAGAGCACAGATACGCAGTATTTT
TRBV7-8	-	-	TRBJ1-1	CASSPRRAVNTEAFF	TGTGCCAGCAGCCCCCGACGGGCCGTGAACACTGAAGCTTTCTTT
TRBV29-1	once	-	TRBJ2-2	CSASEMLGELFF	TGCAGCGCCTCTGAGATGCTCGGGGAGCTGTTTTTT
TRBV7-6	-	-	TRBJ2-7	CASSSLGLTYEQYF	TGTGCCAGCAGCTCCCTCGGTCTAACCTACGAGCAGTACTTC
TRBV29-1	-	TRBD2	TRBJ2-1	CSALLAGGPSNEQFF	TGCAGCGCACTACTAGCGGGAGGGCCCTCCAATGAGCAGTTCTTC
TRBV12-2	-	-	TRBJ2-3	CASRSPDIAGVSTDTQYF	TGTGCAAGTCGCTCACCTGATATAGCGGGGGTTAGCACAGATACGCAGTATTTT
TRBV9	once	-	TRBJ2-7	CASSVAIYEQYF	TGTGCCAGCAGCGTAGCCATCTACGAGCAGTACTTC
TRBV9	-	TRBD1	TRBJ2-7	CASSAPLGGQAAEQYF	TGTGCCAGCAGCGCGCCGTTAGGTGGACAGGCCGCTGAGCAGTACTTC
TRBV7-9	-	-	TRBJ1-5	CASSLSAGQPQHF	TGTGCCAGCAGCTTAAGTGCAGGTCAGCCCCAGCATTTT
TRBV6-6	-	-	TRBJ2-1	CASRDPPPGYEQFF	TGTGCCAGCAGAGATCCTCCCCCCGGGTATGAGCAGTTCTTC
TRBV6-4	-	TRBD2	TRBJ2-2	CARLAGTSDTGELFF	TGTGCCAGGCTAGCCGGGACTAGCGACACCGGGGAGCTGTTTTTT